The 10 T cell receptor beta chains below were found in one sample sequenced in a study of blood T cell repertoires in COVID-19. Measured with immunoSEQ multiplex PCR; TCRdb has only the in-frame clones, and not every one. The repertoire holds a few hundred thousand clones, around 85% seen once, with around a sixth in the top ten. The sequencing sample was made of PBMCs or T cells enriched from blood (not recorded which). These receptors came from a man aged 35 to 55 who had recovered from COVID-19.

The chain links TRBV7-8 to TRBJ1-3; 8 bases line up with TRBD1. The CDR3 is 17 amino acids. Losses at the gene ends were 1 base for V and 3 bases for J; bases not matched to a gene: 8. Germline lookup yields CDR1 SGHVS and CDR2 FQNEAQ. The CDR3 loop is CASSLDARQGFGNTIYF. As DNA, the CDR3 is TGTGCCAGCAGCTTAGACGCGAGACAGGGGTTTGGAAACACCATATATTTT.

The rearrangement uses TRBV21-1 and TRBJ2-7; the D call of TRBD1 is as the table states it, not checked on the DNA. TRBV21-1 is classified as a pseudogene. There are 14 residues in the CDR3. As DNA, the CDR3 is TGTGCCAGCAGGCAGGGGGCCAACCCCTACGAGCAGTACTTC. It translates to CASRQGANPYEQYF.

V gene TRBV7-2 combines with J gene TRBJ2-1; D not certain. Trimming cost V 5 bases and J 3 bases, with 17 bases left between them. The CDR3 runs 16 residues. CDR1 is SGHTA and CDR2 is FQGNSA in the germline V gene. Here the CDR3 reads CASSASRNPLYNEQFF. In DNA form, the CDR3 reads TGTGCCAGCAGCGCCTCCCGCAACCCACTCTACAATGAGCAGTTCTTC. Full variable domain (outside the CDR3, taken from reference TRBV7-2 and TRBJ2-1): GAGVSQSPSNKVTEKGKDVELRCDPISGHTALYWYRQSLGQGLEFLIYFQGNSAPDKSGLPSDRFSAERTGGSVSTLTIQRTQQEDSAVYLCASSASRNPLYNEQFFGPGTRLTVL.

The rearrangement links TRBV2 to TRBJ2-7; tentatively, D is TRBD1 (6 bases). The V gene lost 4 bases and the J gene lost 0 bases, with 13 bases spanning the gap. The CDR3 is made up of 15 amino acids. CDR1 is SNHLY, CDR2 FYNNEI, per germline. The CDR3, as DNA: TGTGCCAGCAGTGGTTTCGTGGACAGCTCCTACGAGCAGTACTTC. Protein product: CASSGFVDSSYEQYF.

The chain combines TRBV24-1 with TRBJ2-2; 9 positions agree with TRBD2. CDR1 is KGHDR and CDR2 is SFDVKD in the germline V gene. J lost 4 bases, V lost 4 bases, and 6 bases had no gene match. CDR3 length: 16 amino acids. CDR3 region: CATSDLGLAGTGELFF. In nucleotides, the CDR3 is TGTGCCACCAGTGACCTGGGACTAGCAGGCACCGGGGAGCTGTTTTTT.

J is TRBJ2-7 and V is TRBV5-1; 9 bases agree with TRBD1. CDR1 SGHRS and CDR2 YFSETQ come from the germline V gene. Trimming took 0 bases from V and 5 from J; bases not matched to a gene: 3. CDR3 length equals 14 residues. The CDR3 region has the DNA TGCGCCAGCAGCTTGGGGGGACAGGGCAACGAGCAGTACTTC. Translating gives CASSLGGQGNEQYF.

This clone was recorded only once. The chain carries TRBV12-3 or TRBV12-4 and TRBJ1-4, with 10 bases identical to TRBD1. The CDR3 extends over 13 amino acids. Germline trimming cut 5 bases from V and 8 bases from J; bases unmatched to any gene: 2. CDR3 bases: TGTGCCAGCAGTCGGGGACAGGGGGAAAAACTGTTTTTT. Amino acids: CASSRGQGEKLFF.

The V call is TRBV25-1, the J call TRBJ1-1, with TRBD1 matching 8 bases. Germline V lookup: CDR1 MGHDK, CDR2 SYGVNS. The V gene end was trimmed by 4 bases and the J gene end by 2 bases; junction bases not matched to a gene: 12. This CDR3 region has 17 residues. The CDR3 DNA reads TGTGCCAGCAGTGCAAGACCCGGGACAGGCCAAAACACTGAAGCTTTCTTT. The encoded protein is CASSARPGTGQNTEAFF.

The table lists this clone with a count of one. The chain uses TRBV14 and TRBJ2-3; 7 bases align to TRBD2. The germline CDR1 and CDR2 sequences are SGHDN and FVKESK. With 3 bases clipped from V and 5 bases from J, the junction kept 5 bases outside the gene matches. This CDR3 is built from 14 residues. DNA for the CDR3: TGTGCCAGCAGCCACCTAGCGGCGGGAGATACGCAGTATTTT. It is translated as CASSHLAAGDTQYF. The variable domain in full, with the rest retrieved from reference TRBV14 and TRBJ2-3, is EAGVTQFPSHSVIEKGQTVTLRCDPISGHDNLYWYRRVMGKEIKFLLHFVKESKQDESGMPNNRFLAERTGGTYSTLKVQPAELEDSGVYFCASSHLAAGDTQYFGPGTRLTVL.

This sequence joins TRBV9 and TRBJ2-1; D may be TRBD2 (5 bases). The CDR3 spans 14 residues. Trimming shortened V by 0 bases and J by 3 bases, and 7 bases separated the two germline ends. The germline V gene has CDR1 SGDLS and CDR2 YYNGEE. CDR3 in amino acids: CASSVAGLYNEQFF. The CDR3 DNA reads TGTGCCAGCAGCGTAGCCGGACTCTACAATGAGCAGTTCTTC.